A selection of T cell receptor beta chains follows, all from one sample in a study of Graves' ophthalmopathy and Graves' hyperthyroidism. TCRdb re-analysed the multiplex PCR reads in MiXCR, keeping a single row per CDR3 protein. The sample includes 40,000 to 45,000 distinct CDR3 sequences, about 51% of them seen just once. The specimen was peripheral blood. The receptor set was obtained from an adult man with Graves' ophthalmopathy. Each CDR3 is given with its conserved first and last residue. The D gene is left open where the match is weak. Expanded clones get a size class; other rows say once, few or many, or leave the size out.

clone_size,j_call,d_call,v_call,cdr3_aa,cdr3_nt
many,TRBJ2-3,TRBD2,TRBV20-1,CSARGRGTSGRTNTDTQYF,TGCAGTGCTAGGGGAAGAGGGACTAGCGGGAGGACAAACACAGATACGCAGTATTTT
NA,TRBJ2-5,TRBD2,TRBV29-1,CSLTGGQETQYF,TGCAGCTTAACGGGGGGTCAAGAGACCCAGTACTTC
many,TRBJ2-3,NA,TRBV4-3,CASSHGRIHTDTQYF,TGCGCCAGCAGCCATGGTAGGATTCACACAGATACGCAGTATTTT
medium-sized,TRBJ1-5,NA,TRBV2,CASSEARGHSNQPQHF,TGTGCCAGCAGTGAAGCGCGGGGCCATAGCAATCAGCCCCAGCATTTT
NA,TRBJ2-1,TRBD2,TRBV5-5,CASSVLAGALNEQFF,TGTGCCAGCAGCGTACTAGCGGGGGCCCTCAATGAGCAGTTCTTC
many,TRBJ2-3,NA,TRBV7-3,CASSLKGTLADTQYF,TGTGCCAGCAGCTTAAAAGGGACGCTGGCAGATACGCAGTATTTT
medium-sized,TRBJ2-1,NA,TRBV10-3,CASGLIYNEQFF,TGTGCCTCAGGACTGATCTACAATGAGCAGTTCTTC
many,TRBJ2-4,TRBD2,TRBV4-1,CASSQDGLARIQYF,TGCGCCAGCAGCCAAGATGGACTAGCCAGGATTCAGTACTTC
NA,TRBJ2-3,TRBD2,TRBV7-8,CASSLVLAGGQGTDTQYF,TGTGCCAGCAGCTTAGTACTAGCGGGGGGGCAGGGCACAGATACGCAGTATTTT
many,TRBJ2-1,TRBD2,TRBV3-1,CASSQAGRGAYNEQFF,TGTGCCAGCAGCCAAGCGGGGCGGGGGGCGTACAATGAGCAGTTCTTC
NA,TRBJ2-5,NA,TRBV7-2,CASSLGTDYQETQYF,TGTGCCAGCAGCTTAGGGACTGACTACCAAGAGACCCAGTACTTC
many,TRBJ2-1,NA,TRBV11-3,CASSPSDAYNEQFF,TGTGCCAGCAGCCCTAGTGATGCCTACAATGAGCAGTTCTTC
many,TRBJ2-3,TRBD2,TRBV20-1,CSKRGLAGGRDTQYF,TGCAGTAAAAGGGGGCTAGCGGGGGGGCGAGATACGCAGTATTTT
NA,TRBJ2-5,TRBD2,TRBV20-1,CSARPPSGQQETQYF,TGCAGTGCGCGTCCTCCTAGCGGACAACAAGAGACCCAGTACTTC
NA,TRBJ2-3,NA,TRBV6-6,CASSPTSNEQYF,TGTGCCAGCAGCCCCACTAGCAACGAGCAGTATTTT
NA,TRBJ2-1,NA,TRBV6-6,CASSYSRGEFF,TGTGCCAGCAGTTACTCTAGAGGGGAGTTCTTC
few,TRBJ2-5,NA,TRBV7-9,CASSLGGGHNETQYF,TGTGCCAGCAGCTTAGGGGGGGGACACAATGAGACCCAGTACTTC